This T cell receptor beta chain derives from a study of blood T cells in healthy people across ages. Next came a second PCR, run for about 7 to 12 cycles, which used a sample-barcoded 5' primer along with a J-beta primer mix. MiXCR, applied by TCRdb to the 5' RACE reads, yields one record per CDR3 protein. The sample has hundreds of thousands of distinct CDR3 sequences; around 26% are singletons. This clonotype has at least ten counts. CDR1 KGHDR and CDR2 SFDVKD come from the germline V gene. The CDR3 runs to 14 residues. V lost 3 bases, J lost 4 bases, and 9 bases lay in between. This TCR was sampled from a woman of 80 years or more in good health. The V call is TRBV24-1, the J call TRBJ2-1; D call uncertain. The sequenced sample was blood. The CDR3 DNA is TGTGCCACCAGTGATACTCAAGTTTACAATGAGCAGTTCTTC. This gives the protein CATSDTQVYNEQFF.